The TCR beta chain under discussion was sequenced for a study of cytomegalovirus exposure and HLA in healthy donors. Regarding the study as a whole: Previously analyzed data showed that most TCR beta V segments were productive at a frequency of about 90% or about 30%. An analysis that came later showed most CMV-associated TCR beta chains appearing HLA-restricted.

To note about this clone: What it binds is not known.

PCR was performed using 60 Vbeta and 13 Jbeta primers. The method was immunoSEQ multiplex PCR; TCRdb's version includes in-frame clones alone and lacks a portion of them. In the table there are some 210,000 clones, about 77% of which are singletons. The receptor comes from a woman in her 30s in good health and CMV-seropositive. Sequenced: PBMCs.

CDR3 loop: CASSWTGGNSPLHF. In DNA form, the CDR3 reads TGTGCCAGCAGCTGGACAGGGGGAAATTCACCCCTCCACTTT. V is TRBV5-6 and J is TRBJ1-6, with TRBD1 matching 10 bases. This CDR3 has 14 residues. J lost 7 bases, V lost 3 bases, and 1 base had no gene match. Looked up from germline, CDR1 is SGHDT and CDR2 is YYEEEE. Full variable domain (missing parts from reference TRBV5-6 and TRBJ1-6): DAGVTQSPTHLIKTRGQQVTLRCSPKSGHDTVSWYQQALGQGPQFIFQYYEEEERQRGNFPDRFSGHQFPNYSSELNVNALLLGDSALYLCASSWTGGNSPLHFGNGTRLTVT.